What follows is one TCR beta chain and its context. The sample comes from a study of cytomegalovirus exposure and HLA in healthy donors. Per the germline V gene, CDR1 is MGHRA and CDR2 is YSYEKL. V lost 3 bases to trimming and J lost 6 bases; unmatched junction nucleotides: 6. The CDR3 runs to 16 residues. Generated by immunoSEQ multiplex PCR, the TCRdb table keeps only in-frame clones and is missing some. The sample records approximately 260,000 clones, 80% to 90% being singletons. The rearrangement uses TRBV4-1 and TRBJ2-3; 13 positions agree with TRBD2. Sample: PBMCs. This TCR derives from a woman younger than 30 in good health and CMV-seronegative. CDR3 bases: TGCGCCAGCAGCCAGGGACTAGCGGGGAGGGAGGATACGCAGTATTTT. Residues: CASSQGLAGREDTQYF.